Presented here are 29 T cell receptor beta chains from one specimen sequenced in a study of blood T cell repertoires in COVID-19. Method: immunoSEQ multiplex PCR; TCRdb's copy keeps in-frame clones and lacks some. The data contain 65,000 to 90,000 clones, roughly 83% of them singletons. The sample comprised peripheral blood. These receptors were taken from a man aged 80 or over with active or convalescent COVID-19.

V is TRBV19 and J is TRBJ2-6; the match to TRBD1 covers 11 bases. The germline CDR1 and CDR2 sequences are LNHDA and SQIVND (reference sequence). CDR3 length equals 18 residues. V gave up 4 bases and J gave up 2 bases; unmatched junction bases: 7. The CDR3 region has the DNA TGTGCCAGTAGTAGGACAGGGGGCTCCCCGGCTGGGGCCAACGTCCTGACTTTC. Translating it yields CASSRTGGSPAGANVLTF.

V and J are TRBV9 and TRBJ2-7; the match to TRBD1 covers 10 bases. V lost 3 bases, J lost 4 bases, and 7 bases stayed unmatched. CDR3 length: 15 residues. The germline CDR1 and CDR2 sequences are SGDLS and YYNGEE. DNA of the CDR3: TGTGCCAGCAGCGAGGGACAGGGGCCCCCGTACGAGCAGTACTTC. Translating gives CASSEGQGPPYEQYF.

This chain joins TRBV5-6 and TRBJ2-5, with 13 bases fitting TRBD2. V lost 0 bases to trimming and J lost 3 bases; unmatched junction nucleotides: 5. The CDR3 is 17 residues long. Germline CDR1 SGHDT, CDR2 YYEEEE. The chain's CDR3 is CASSLEGLAGSEETQYF. The CDR3 bases are TGTGCCAGCAGCTTGGAGGGACTAGCGGGGAGTGAAGAGACCCAGTACTTC.

This clone was seen a few times. V and J are TRBV5-4 and TRBJ2-7, with D possibly TRBD1 on 5 matching bases. Germline lookup yields CDR1 SGHNT and CDR2 YYREEE (reference sequence). The V end lost 0 bases, the J end lost 4 bases, and 11 bases lay between the germline ends. This CDR3 spans 14 amino acids. CDR3: CASSLGGRVYEQYF. The CDR3 coding sequence is TGTGCCAGCAGCTTGGGGGGCAGGGTATACGAGCAGTACTTC.

The chain combines TRBV5-5 with TRBJ1-1, with unresolved D. Germline V CDR1 and CDR2: SGHKS, YYEKEE (reference sequence). This CDR3 has 13 residues. V shed 4 bases and J shed 6 bases, with 13 bases lying between them. CDR3 residues: CASSTRSVAEAFF. The CDR3 nucleotides read TGTGCCAGCAGCACCCGGTCTGTCGCTGAAGCTTTCTTT.

J is TRBJ2-1 and V is TRBV19, with D possibly matching TRBD1 (6 bases). Trimming removed 7 bases at V and 9 bases at J, with 16 bases between. Germline V gives CDR1 LNHDA, CDR2 SQIVND (reference sequence). The CDR3 contains 13 residues. The CDR3 loop is CASIGTGFSEQFF. As DNA, the CDR3 is TGTGCCAGTATTGGTACAGGGTTCTCTGAGCAGTTCTTC.

The rearrangement uses TRBV6-5 and TRBJ2-1; D is uncertain. Trimming removed 6 bases from V and 5 bases from J, with 5 bases in between. This CDR3 has 11 amino acids. CDR1 MNHEY and CDR2 SVGAGI come from the germline V gene. The CDR3 sequence: CASRGNNEQFF. CDR3 DNA: TGTGCCAGCAGGGGCAACAATGAGCAGTTCTTC.

V is TRBV6-6 and J is TRBJ1-2; no firm D call. Between the trimmed V and J ends, which lost 1 base and 3 bases, there was a span of 9 bases. Germline loops: CDR1 MNHNY, CDR2 SVGAGI (reference sequence). The CDR3 is 14 residues long. CDR3 region: CASSYLWGDYGYTF. CDR3 nucleotide sequence: TGTGCCAGCAGTTACTTATGGGGAGACTATGGCTACACCTTC.

J is TRBJ2-5 and V is TRBV7-9; TRBD1 matches 7 bases. This CDR3 contains 15 residues. Trimming removed 7 bases from V and 4 bases from J; junction bases left unmatched: 12. Looked up from germline, CDR1 is SEHNR and CDR2 is FQNEAQ (reference sequence). The CDR3 region has the DNA TGTGCCAGCATCCCGACAGGGACGGTCGGAGAGACCCAGTACTTC. Protein sequence: CASIPTGTVGETQYF. Together with reference TRBV7-9 and TRBJ2-5, the CDR3 gives the full variable domain: DTGVSQNPRHKITKRGQNVTFRCDPISEHNRLYWYRQTLGQGPEFLTYFQNEAQLEKSRLLSDRFSAERPKGSFSTLEIQRTEQGDSAMYLCASIPTGTVGETQYFGPGTRLLVL.

This rearrangement joins TRBV5-1 to TRBJ2-7, with 8 positions matching TRBD2. There are 14 residues in the CDR3. J lost 1 base, V lost 7 bases, and 7 bases had no gene match. Germline-derived CDR1 and CDR2 are SGHRS and YFSETQ. The CDR3 loop reads CASGLAGQSYEQYF. Here the CDR3 DNA reads TGCGCCAGCGGGCTAGCGGGCCAATCCTACGAGCAGTACTTC.

The sample holds a few counts of this clone. The chain links TRBV2 to TRBJ1-6; D perhaps matches TRBD1 (6 bases). The V end lost 0 bases, the J end lost 14 bases, and 8 bases lay between the germline ends. The length of the CDR3 is 12 residues. The germline CDR1 and CDR2 sequences are SNHLY and FYNNEI. CDR3 protein: CASSEAGQALHF. CDR3 nucleotide sequence: TGTGCCAGCAGTGAAGCGGGACAAGCCCTCCACTTT.

The rearrangement uses TRBV7-2 and TRBJ1-6; possibly TRBD1 for D (6 bases). Trimming shortened V by 5 bases and J by 10 bases, and 15 bases separated the two germline ends. Germline V gene lookup returns CDR1 SGHTA and CDR2 FQGNSA. The CDR3 has 14 residues. As DNA, the CDR3 is TGTGCCAGCAGCCTCCGGGGGGCGTGGTCACCCCTCCACTTT. It is translated as CASSLRGAWSPLHF.

The chain links TRBV2 to TRBJ1-2, with D uncertain. Looked up from germline, CDR1 is SNHLY and CDR2 is FYNNEI. V shed 8 bases and J shed 4 bases, with 11 bases lying between them. This CDR3 has 12 amino acids. Here the CDR3 DNA reads TGTGCCAGCCGACGACTGAGCTATGGCTACACCTTC. This gives the protein CASRRLSYGYTF.

The chain links TRBV7-2 to TRBJ1-2; 8 bases map to TRBD1. The CDR3 covers 16 residues. Germline assignment: CDR1 SGHTA and CDR2 FQGNSA. The ends lost 4 bases at V and 0 bases at J; junction bases unmatched: 7. The CDR3 region is CASSSRTGNTNYGYTF. CDR3 bases: TGTGCCAGCAGCTCGCGGACAGGGAACACTAACTATGGCTACACCTTC.

This chain uses TRBV7-2 with TRBJ2-1, with 8 bases that match TRBD2. V lost 5 bases and J lost 5; bases outside the gene matches: 14. Germline CDR1 and CDR2: SGHTA and FQGNSA. The CDR3 totals 17 residues. CDR3 bases: TGTGCCAGCAGCCCGATTGGGGGCGGGGGGAACCACAATGAGCAGTTCTTC. This sequence encodes CASSPIGGGGNHNEQFF.

This clone has just one count. The chain couples TRBV14 to TRBJ2-1; TRBD2 aligns across 7 bases. V was pared by 3 bases and J by 7 bases, with 6 bases of the junction left unmatched. Germline V CDR1 and CDR2: SGHDN, FVKESK. This CDR3 contains 14 residues. CDR3 sequence (DNA): TGTGCCAGCAGCCAGGCCTCGCGGGGGAATGAGCAGTTCTTC. Translating gives CASSQASRGNEQFF.

This clone was counted a few times. CDR3 protein: CAWSQRGQRNGYTF. As DNA, the CDR3 is TGTGCCTGGAGCCAACGGGGACAGCGAAATGGCTACACCTTC. The chain carries TRBV30 and TRBJ1-2, with 7 positions matching TRBD1. The CDR3 spans 14 residues. Germline V gene sequence: CDR1 GTSNPN, CDR2 SVGIG (reference sequence). The V and J ends lost 3 bases and 6 bases, in that order; junction bases with no gene match: 10.

The chain is built from TRBV10-1 and TRBJ2-3, with 10 bases lining up with TRBD2. Germline CDR1 and CDR2: WNHNN and SYGVQD (reference sequence). The CDR3 consists of 15 residues. The J segment lost 0 bases and the V segment lost 6 bases, leaving 3 bases of the junction unmatched. The CDR3 sequence is CASSGLAASTDTQYF. The CDR3 DNA sequence: TGCGCCAGCAGCGGACTAGCGGCGAGCACAGATACGCAGTATTTT.

This CDR3 reads CASSHPRGRLSTNEKLFF. The CDR3 coding sequence is TGCGCCAGCAGCCACCCGAGGGGGAGACTATCAACTAATGAAAAACTGTTTTTT. The J gene is TRBJ1-4, the V gene TRBV4-1, with a possible D match to TRBD1 (6 bases). CDR1 is MGHRA, CDR2 YSYEKL, per germline. V lost 3 bases to trimming and J lost 0 bases, with 17 bases between them. The CDR3 runs 18 residues.

The gene calls are TRBV28 and TRBJ2-5; 8 positions agree with TRBD2. V shed 5 bases, J shed 7 bases, and the junction held 12 bases outside the gene matches. This CDR3 spans 15 amino acids. Germline V gives CDR1 MDHEN, CDR2 SYDVKM. CDR3 amino acids: CASSPSGGVGGTQYF. In DNA, the CDR3 is TGTGCCAGCAGTCCCTCGGGAGGGGTCGGGGGGACCCAGTACTTC.

In DNA form, the CDR3 reads TGCAGCGTTTTACCCATCGGGAACAGGGTGAACACTGAAGCTTTCTTT. Translating gives CSVLPIGNRVNTEAFF. V and J are TRBV29-1 and TRBJ1-1; D may be TRBD1 (6 bases). This CDR3 is 16 amino acids long. Germline values: CDR1 SQVTM, CDR2 ANQGSEA. Deletions cut 5 bases from V and 0 bases from J, with 19 bases between.

The chain carries TRBV6-5 and TRBJ1-2; a weak D match, TRBD1 (5 bases). The CDR3 spans 14 residues. Germline CDR1 is MNHEY and CDR2 is SVGAGI. V lost 10 bases and J lost 2, with 17 bases in between. CDR3 nucleotide sequence: TGTGCCATCCGAACCGGGACTTCCAACTATGGCTACACCTTC. It yields the protein CAIRTGTSNYGYTF.

The genes are TRBV4-1 and TRBJ2-3, with D tentatively TRBD2 (5 bases). CDR3 length equals 16 residues. V lost 0 bases and J lost 1, with 11 bases in between. CDR1 and CDR2 from the germline V gene are MGHRA and YSYEKL. This CDR3 reads CASSQDKDFGTDTQYF. Written as DNA, the CDR3 is TGCGCCAGCAGCCAAGATAAGGACTTTGGCACAGATACGCAGTATTTT.

The CDR3, as DNA: TGTGCCAGCAGCGCGGGACCCCAGGCCTTCAATGAGCAGTTCTTC. Translated, it gives CASSAGPQAFNEQFF. The chain joins TRBV6-5 to TRBJ2-1, with D possibly being TRBD2 (6 bases). This CDR3 region has 15 residues. In germline, CDR1 is MNHEY, CDR2 SVGAGI. V lost 6 bases to trimming and J lost 6 bases, with 18 bases between them.

The chain uses TRBV29-1 and TRBJ2-1; TRBD2 matches 13 bases. This CDR3 is 15 amino acids long. Germline V gene data show CDR1 as SQVTM and CDR2 as ANQGSEA. V was clipped by 5 bases and J by 6 bases; unmatched bases: 7. The CDR3 nucleotides are TGCAGCGTTAAGGGACTAGCGGGACTCGGCAATGAGCAGTTCTTC. It yields the protein CSVKGLAGLGNEQFF.

CDR3 residues: CASSANRGWSNQPQHF. CDR3 coding DNA: TGTGCCAGCAGTGCGAACAGGGGATGGAGCAATCAGCCCCAGCATTTT. V and J are TRBV2 and TRBJ1-5; 7 bases align to TRBD1. The germline V gene has CDR1 SNHLY and CDR2 FYNNEI. V lost 4 bases to trimming and J lost 1 base; unmatched junction nucleotides: 7. The CDR3 is 16 residues long.

This clone came up a few times. The rearrangement uses TRBV7-6 and TRBJ2-2; 12 bases match TRBD2. The CDR3 is 15 amino acids. The germline gives CDR1 SGHVS, CDR2 FNYEAQ. After removal of 6 bases from V and 1 base from J, the junction contained 0 bases not matched to a gene. CDR3 in amino acids: CASRLAGGNTGELFF. DNA of the CDR3: TGTGCCAGCAGACTAGCGGGAGGGAACACCGGGGAGCTGTTTTTT.

V and J are TRBV11-2 and TRBJ2-1; D not resolved. Trimming shortened V by 1 base and J by 15 bases, and 16 bases separated the two germline ends. Germline CDR1 SGHAT, CDR2 FQNNGV. The length of the CDR3 is 13 residues. The CDR3 protein is CASSLALGVSGFF. The CDR3 coding sequence is TGTGCCAGCAGCTTAGCTCTAGGAGTGAGTGGGTTCTTC.

The V and J genes are TRBV18 and TRBJ2-5; 9 bases fit TRBD1. The CDR3 length is 14 residues. Germline lookup yields CDR1 KGHSH and CDR2 LQKENI. Trimming at V came to 3 bases and at J to 7 bases, leaving 6 bases not matched to a gene. CDR3 protein: CASSPGTGSGTQYF. CDR3 nucleotides: TGTGCCAGCTCACCCGGGACAGGGAGCGGGACCCAGTACTTC. Together with reference TRBV18 and TRBJ2-5, the CDR3 gives the full variable domain: NAGVMQNPRHLVRRRGQEARLRCSPMKGHSHVYWYRQLPEEGLKFMVYLQKENIIDESGMPKERFSAEFPKEGPSILRIQQVVRGDSAAYFCASSPGTGSGTQYFGPGTRLLVL.